This T cell receptor beta chain was recovered during a study of OX40 agonist ivuxolimab in advanced cancers. Overall study context: Those treated in dose escalation had hepatocellular carcinoma, melanoma, renal cell cancer or head and neck cancer. Three partial responders included one hepatocellular carcinoma patient and two cutaneous melanoma patients. Previous treatment with anti-PD-1, anti-PD-L1 or anti-CTLA-4 therapy was allowed; under 50% had received some. Study conclusions and caveats: Fewer expanded clones were found on average in CD4+ than in CD8+ T cells.

This clone occurred once. Its antigen remains unknown. The CDR3 covers 13 residues. Trimming took 10 bases from V and 3 from J, leaving 16 bases between them. CDR1 and CDR2 (germline): MDHEN, SYDVKM. The repertoire was sequenced with immunoSEQ multiplex PCR; TCRdb's copy has only in-frame clones and lacks some. The sample records about 19,000 clones, around 84% being singletons. The sample in question was CD4+ or CD8+ T cells sorted from blood, obtained in a trial of the OX40 agonist ivuxolimab. This TCR derives from an adult with an advanced solid tumor such as melanoma, head and neck, liver or kidney cancer. The rearrangement joins TRBV28 to TRBJ2-7; D may be TRBD1 (6 bases). The CDR3 here is CATQAGEDYEQYF. DNA of the CDR3: TGTGCCACCCAGGCAGGGGAAGACTACGAGCAGTACTTC.